These 29 T cell receptor beta chains were sequenced from one sample in a study of T cell clonality in common variable immunodeficiency. Study results and caveats: Reportedly, TCR beta sequences from common variable immunodeficiency showed fewer deletions and N-nucleotide insertions.

For these TCRs, the target antigens are not known. Measured with immunoSEQ multiplex PCR; TCRdb has only the in-frame clones, and not every one. Singletons are absent from the sample, which has under 40,000 clones. The sample consisted of peripheral blood mononuclear cells. All receptors derive from a human donor with common variable immunodeficiency.

In this sample, this clone turned up a few times. The CDR3 goes on 3 residues after the read ends, and that part is filled in from the germline J gene. The chain carries TRBV6-1 and TRBJ2-2; D possibly corresponds to TRBD1 (6 bases). The germline V gene has CDR1 MNHNS and CDR2 SASEGT. The CDR3 is made up of 16 amino acids. The V end was cut by 4 bases, the J end by 7 bases, with 19 bases between. CDR3 amino acids: CASSGLTGLLGGELFF. CDR3 DNA (partial): TGTGCCAGCAGTGGGCTAACAGGGCTTTTAGGCGGGGAG.

This clone was observed a handful of times. CDR3 in amino acids: CASAPPDKYGYTF. CDR3 DNA, as far as it was read: TGTGCCAGTGCCCCCCCAGACAAATATGGC. This sequence joins TRBV7-6 and TRBJ1-2; no definite D call. Read data end 3 residues before the CDR3 end; the end is taken from the germline J gene. Germline-derived CDR1 and CDR2 are SGHVS and FNYEAQ. The CDR3 sequence is 13 residues long. V was trimmed by 9 bases and J by 5 bases, leaving 16 bases between them.

About this clone: Read coverage stops 3 residues before the CDR3 terminus; the germline J gene supplies the remainder. The chain employs TRBV20-1 and TRBJ2-1, with TRBD1 identical over 8 bases. The junction had 8 bases not matched to a gene; V was cut back by 3 bases and J by 7 bases. This CDR3 spans 14 amino acids. Germline lookup yields CDR1 DFQATT and CDR2 SNEGSKA (reference sequence). The sequenced part of the CDR3 DNA is TGCAGTGCTAGTTTCAGGGGGCTCTGGAATGAG. This sequence encodes CSASFRGLWNE. From start to end, the CDR3 is CSASFRGLWNEQFF.

In this sample, this clone turned up many times. The read gets to within 3 residues of the CDR3 end, and the germline J gene fills in the rest. The chain carries TRBV18 and TRBJ2-1, with 12 bases matching TRBD2. The CDR3 has 16 amino acids. V shed 4 bases and J 7 bases; nucleotides not matched to a gene: 8. Germline V gene sequence: CDR1 KGHSH, CDR2 LQKENI. The CDR3 protein is CASSRRLAGEINEQFF. The part of the CDR3 DNA that was read is TGTGCCAGCTCACGCCGACTAGCGGGGGAGATTAATGAG.

A word on this clone: The read stops 3 residues short of the end of the CDR3; the missing end is completed from the germline J gene. V is TRBV7-3 and J is TRBJ2-3; 7 bases agree with TRBD2. Germline V gene sequence: CDR1 SGHTA, CDR2 FQGTGA. V shed 6 bases and J 4 bases; nucleotides not matched to a gene: 7. The CDR3 runs 14 residues. The CDR3 reads CASRGRGGADTQYF. The covered CDR3 bases are TGTGCCAGCAGGGGGAGGGGAGGAGCAGATACG. The full variable domain, its missing parts supplied by reference TRBV7-3 and TRBJ2-3, is GAGVSQTPSNKVTEKGKYVELRCDPISGHTALYWYRQSLGQGPEFLIYFQGTGAADDSGLPNDRFFAVRPEGSVSTLKIQRTERGDSAVYLCASRGRGGADTQYFGPGTRLTVL.

This clone occurred a few times. Read sequence stops 3 residues before the CDR3 end, and the germline J gene provides the missing end. The chain couples TRBV7-6 to TRBJ1-1, with D possibly matching TRBD1 (5 bases). The CDR3 has 15 residues. The germline CDR1 and CDR2 sequences are SGHVS and FNYEAQ. Trimming removed 4 bases at V and 0 bases at J, with 12 bases between. The CDR3 sequence: CASSSQGEMNTEAFF. Incomplete CDR3 DNA: TGTGCCAGCAGCTCCCAGGGAGAGATGAACACTGAA.

Turning to this clone: The read comes to an end 3 residues before the CDR3 does, leaving the germline J gene to fill in the end. The gene calls are TRBV7-9 and TRBJ1-6; 7 bases are a match to TRBD1. This CDR3 has 15 residues. Germline V gene sequence: CDR1 SEHNR, CDR2 FQNEAQ (reference sequence). Trimming at V came to 3 bases and at J to 9 bases, leaving 8 bases not matched to a gene. CDR3 protein: CASSFSTGLGSPLHF. Incomplete CDR3 DNA: TGTGCCAGCAGCTTTTCGACAGGGTTAGGTTCACCC.

The table lists this clone with a few counts. The CDR3 end falls 3 residues outside the read, so it is completed with the germline J gene. The chain links TRBV10-1 to TRBJ2-7; 9 positions match TRBD1. Trimming removed 10 bases from V and 4 bases from J; junction bases left unmatched: 8. Looked up from germline, CDR1 is WNHNN and CDR2 is SYGVQD (reference sequence). The CDR3 contains 13 residues. The CDR3 sequence is CANRDRGVYEQYF. CDR3 DNA, as far as it was read: TGCGCCAACCGAGACAGGGGGGTTTACGAG.

A note on this clone: With the read ending 3 residues before the CDR3 end, the germline J gene is used to fill in that end. The rearrangement links TRBV30 to TRBJ1-1, with D tentatively TRBD1 (6 bases). Germline-derived CDR1 and CDR2 are GTSNPN and SVGIG (reference sequence). V dropped 8 bases and J dropped 1 base, with 11 bases sitting between them. The CDR3 sequence is 12 residues long. The CDR3 sequence is CARGHPNTEAFF. CDR3 DNA (partial): TGTGCCCGGGGACACCCGAACACTGAA.

This clone has a handful of counts. The DNA ends 3 residues before the CDR3 does, and the rest of the CDR3 is filled in from the germline J gene. This chain connects TRBV6-2 or TRBV6-3 to TRBJ1-2, with D possibly matching TRBD1 (5 bases). Germline values: CDR1 MNHEY, CDR2 SVGEGT. The CDR3 spans 14 residues. The V end lost 5 bases, the J end lost 5 bases, and 15 bases lay between the germline ends. The part of the CDR3 DNA that was read is TGTGCCAGCAGTGGCGCGGACACGCCATATGGC. Amino acid sequence: CASSGADTPYG. In full, the CDR3 is CASSGADTPYGYTF.

This clone was counted a few times. The read gets to within 3 residues of the CDR3 end, and the germline J gene fills in the rest. V and J are TRBV30 and TRBJ2-2; TRBD2 matches 7 bases. This CDR3 is built from 15 residues. With V trimmed by 2 bases and J by 5 bases, 8 bases remained unmatched. Germline CDR1 GTSNPN, CDR2 SVGIG (reference sequence). Partial CDR3 DNA: TGTGCCTGGAGTCGAAGCGGGGTACGGACCGGGGAG. As protein: CAWSRSGVRTGE. The complete CDR3 protein is CAWSRSGVRTGELFF.

This clone was picked up a small number of times. Read sequence stops 3 residues before the CDR3 end, and the germline J gene provides the missing end. The V call is TRBV10-2, the J call TRBJ1-5; 8 positions agree with TRBD1. Looked up from germline, CDR1 is WSHSY and CDR2 is SAAADI. The CDR3 is made up of 15 amino acids. V trimming: 2 bases; J trimming: 4 bases; junction bases outside the gene matches: 4. The CDR3 loop reads CASSEIDRGNQPQHF. CDR3 DNA, as far as it was read: TGCGCCAGCAGTGAGATAGACAGGGGAAATCAGCCC.

In regard to this clone: The CDR3 extends 3 residues past the end of the read, so its final part is completed from the germline J gene. This chain links TRBV19 with TRBJ2-7; TRBD1 agrees at 9 bases. The junction had 4 bases not matched to a gene; V was cut back by 3 bases and J by 4 bases. The germline V gene encodes CDR1 LNHDA and CDR2 SQIVND (reference sequence). This CDR3 is built from 14 residues. Incomplete CDR3 DNA: TGTGCCAGTAGTATGGGGACAGGGTCTTACGAG. Encoded protein: CASSMGTGSYE. The whole CDR3 reads CASSMGTGSYEQYF.

This clone has more than one count but fewer than ten. The read terminates 3 residues ahead of where the CDR3 ends, so the germline J gene completes it. The genes are TRBV18 and TRBJ1-1; D remains ambiguous. Germline values: CDR1 KGHSH, CDR2 LQKENI. The CDR3 has 13 residues. The part of the CDR3 DNA that was read is TGTGCCAGCTCACCAAACGAGGGCGCCGAA. Protein: CASSPNEGAE. The full-length CDR3 reads as CASSPNEGAEAFF.

In this sample, this clone turned up a few times. The missing CDR3 end, 3 residues past where the read stops, is filled in from the germline J gene. The chain has TRBV6-1 and TRBJ2-7; tentative D call: TRBD1 (6 bases). Trimming removed 2 bases at V and 1 base at J, with 12 bases between. Germline V gene lookup returns CDR1 MNHNS and CDR2 SASEGT. CDR3 length equals 15 residues. CDR3 DNA (partial): TGTGCCAGCAGTGAAACCAGGGACACTTCCTACGAG. Translation: CASSETRDTSYE. The entire CDR3 protein reads CASSETRDTSYEQYF.

A note on this clone: The read ends 3 residues early relative to the CDR3; the germline J gene fills the gap. V is TRBV19 and J is TRBJ1-5; 9 nucleotides match TRBD1. Germline CDR1 is LNHDA and CDR2 is SQIVND (reference sequence). The CDR3 is 15 amino acids. The trim removed 6 bases at V and 6 bases at J, leaving 9 bases unmatched. CDR3 sequence: CASRNRDRAGQPQHF. CDR3 DNA, as far as it was read: TGTGCCAGTAGAAACCGGGACAGGGCGGGTCAGCCC.

This clone was picked up a small number of times. The CDR3 end is not reached by the read, which stops 3 residues before it; the germline J gene fills it in. The V call is TRBV19, the J call TRBJ1-5; tentatively, D is TRBD1 (5 bases). Germline V gives CDR1 LNHDA, CDR2 SQIVND (reference sequence). The length of the CDR3 is 16 residues. V was trimmed by 5 bases and J by 6 bases, leaving 20 bases between them. Here the CDR3 reads CASSLPRGKEGQPQHF. The CDR3 bases that were read are TGTGCCAGTAGTCTCCCCCGGGGGAAAGAGGGTCAGCCC.

This clone was counted ten times or more. The read ends 3 residues before the CDR3 terminus; that terminus is restored from the germline J gene. This chain joins TRBV5-1 and TRBJ1-6, with 7 bases lining up with TRBD1. J was trimmed by 5 bases and V by 4 bases; bases with no gene match: 3. Per the germline V gene, CDR1 is SGHRS and CDR2 is YFSETQ. The CDR3 length is 14 residues. Incomplete CDR3 DNA: TGCGCCAGCAGCCTGGGACAGAATAATTCACCC. This encodes CASSLGQNNSP. The whole CDR3 protein is CASSLGQNNSPLHF. The variable domain in full, with the rest retrieved from reference TRBV5-1 and TRBJ1-6, is KAGVTQTPRYLIKTRGQQVTLSCSPISGHRSVSWYQQTPGQGLQFLFEYFSETQRNKGNFPGRFSGRQFSNSRSEMNVSTLELGDSALYLCASSLGQNNSPLHFGNGTRLTVT.

This clone was seen a few times. The read ends 3 residues before the CDR3 terminus; that terminus is restored from the germline J gene. The rearrangement links TRBV7-6 to TRBJ1-2; a possible D gene is TRBD1 (6 bases). V lost 0 bases and J lost 0, with 17 bases in between. Germline V CDR1 and CDR2: SGHVS, FNYEAQ. This CDR3 is 18 amino acids long. The part of the CDR3 DNA that was read is TGTGCCAGCAGCTTAGCGAAGTTTTGGGCAGGGGCTAACTATGGC. Amino acids: CASSLAKFWAGANYG. Given in full, the CDR3 is CASSLAKFWAGANYGYTF.

With respect to this clone: The read gets to within 3 residues of the CDR3 end, and the germline J gene fills in the rest. The chain carries TRBV19 and TRBJ1-1, with 10 bases aligning to TRBD1. Trimming removed 6 bases from V and 4 bases from J; junction bases left unmatched: 17. Germline lookup yields CDR1 LNHDA and CDR2 SQIVND (reference sequence). The CDR3 covers 18 residues. The chain's CDR3 is CASSRTGTGALRGTEAFF. The sequenced CDR3 bases are TGTGCCAGTAGCCGGACCGGGACAGGGGCCCTTCGGGGCACTGAA.

Regarding this clone: The read terminates 3 residues before the CDR3 end, so the remaining end is supplied by the germline J gene. The chain carries TRBV30 and TRBJ1-2; weak D call: TRBD1 (5 bases). The CDR3 covers 17 residues. CDR1 and CDR2 from the germline V gene are GTSNPN and SVGIG (reference sequence). The CDR3 bases that were read are TGTGCCTTCTCCCTCCTCTGGAGTGTTTCTTCCCGCAGGGTC. As protein: CAFSLLWSVSSRRV. The CDR3 in its entirety is CAFSLLWSVSSRRVYTF. Based on the CDR3 plus reference TRBV30 and TRBJ1-2, the full variable domain is SQTIHQWPATLVQPVGSPLSLECTVEGTSNPNLYWYRQAAGRGLQLLFYSVGIGQISSEVPQNLSASRPQDRQFILSSKKLLLSDSGFYLCAFSLLWSVSSRRVYTFGSGTRLTVV.

Comment on this clone: The CDR3 is cut off 3 residues early in the read; its end comes from the germline J gene. The chain joins TRBV20-1 to TRBJ1-6; possibly TRBD1 for D (6 bases). Germline values: CDR1 DFQATT, CDR2 SNEGSKA (reference sequence). This CDR3 region has 15 residues. V lost 3 bases and J lost 7, with 16 bases in between. CDR3: CSASAWTAENSPLHF. CDR3 DNA (partial): TGCAGTGCTAGCGCGTGGACAGCCGAGAATTCACCC.

This clone was counted a few times. The CDR3 end is not reached by the read, which stops 3 residues before it; the germline J gene fills it in. The gene calls are TRBV19 and TRBJ2-1, with D tentatively TRBD2 (7 bases). The CDR3 has 15 residues. V was pared by 7 bases and J by 7 bases, with 20 bases between. Germline CDR1 is LNHDA and CDR2 is SQIVND (reference sequence). Incomplete CDR3 DNA: TGTGCCAGTACCTTTGGGGGGGGCCAGGCGAATGAG. Its translation: CASTFGGGQANE. From start to end, the CDR3 is CASTFGGGQANEQFF.

This clone has ten or more counts. The read ends 3 residues early relative to the CDR3; the germline J gene fills the gap. The chain joins TRBV18 to TRBJ2-1, with 10 positions matching TRBD2. The CDR3 runs to 15 residues. V gave up 6 bases and J gave up 5 bases; unmatched junction bases: 7. Germline assignment: CDR1 KGHSH and CDR2 LQKENI. CDR3 protein: CASSPTSGDNNEQFF. CDR3 bases read: TGTGCCAGCTCCCCCACTAGCGGGGACAACAATGAG.

Comments on this clone: Coverage ceases 3 residues before the CDR3 finishes, and the germline J gene fills in the end. The chain uses TRBV5-1 and TRBJ2-5; TRBD1 matches at 8 bases. V trimming: 5 bases; J trimming: 3 bases; junction bases outside the gene matches: 6. The V gene's germline CDR1 is SGHRS and CDR2 YFSETQ. This CDR3 contains 14 residues. CDR3 protein: CASRMTGVEETQYF. The sequenced part of the CDR3 DNA is TGCGCCAGCAGGATGACAGGGGTGGAAGAGACC.

The CDR3 region is CASSAGQGSPSELFF. Partial CDR3 DNA: TGTGCCAGCAGTGCGGGACAGGGCTCTCCTAGCGAA. This chain connects TRBV2 to TRBJ1-4; 9 bases map to TRBD1. The read comes to an end 3 residues before the CDR3 does, leaving the germline J gene to fill in the end. This CDR3 has 15 residues. CDR1 and CDR2 (germline): SNHLY, FYNNEI.

Points on this clone: Coverage ceases 3 residues before the CDR3 finishes, and the germline J gene fills in the end. The chain couples TRBV7-2 to TRBJ1-1; no clear D. The CDR3 is 14 amino acids. V lost 0 bases and J 1 base, leaving 6 bases between the germline ends. Germline values: CDR1 SGHTA, CDR2 FQGNSA. The chain's CDR3 is CASSLAFRNTEAFF. CDR3 DNA (partial): TGTGCCAGCAGCTTAGCGTTTCGGAACACTGAA.

This clone came up a few times. The CDR3 goes on 3 residues after the read ends, and that part is filled in from the germline J gene. The rearrangement uses TRBV19 and TRBJ1-6; tentatively, D is TRBD1 (6 bases). V was clipped by 4 bases and J by 8 bases, with 18 bases between them. The CDR3 covers 16 residues. Germline-derived CDR1 and CDR2 are LNHDA and SQIVND (reference sequence). CDR3 DNA, as far as it was read: TGTGCCAGTAGTAAGGACCGGGGGGCACAATATTCACCC. This sequence encodes CASSKDRGAQYSP. The entire CDR3 is CASSKDRGAQYSPLHF.

In its sample, this clone was seen many times. The read halts 3 residues ahead of the CDR3 end, with the missing end drawn from the germline J gene. The rearrangement joins TRBV29-1 to TRBJ1-3; D is perhaps TRBD1 (5 bases). Trimming stripped 7 bases from V and 5 bases from J, with 12 bases between. In germline, CDR1 is SQVTM, CDR2 ANQGSEA. The CDR3 is made up of 12 amino acids. The CDR3 DNA, read in part, is TGCAGCGCCGGGGACTACCGAAACACC. Protein product: CSAGDYRNT. The entire CDR3 protein is CSAGDYRNTIYF.